These 10 T cell receptor beta chains came from one sample sequenced in a study of shared clonotypes between healthy human individuals (dated by TCRdb to between 2020 and 2021). The library was built by means of the immunoSEQ multiplex PCR assay. Held by TCRdb, this immuneACCESS table contains in-frame sequences only and omits some clones. Under half of the omission traces to an unresolved V gene where checked; the cause of the rest is unknown. This sample is represented by roughly 490,000 clones; about 82% of them were singletons. Together, the top ten hold about an eighth of the sample. The sample was PBMCs. The origin of the receptors is a woman in her thirties or forties in good health. Some clones in this sample may be carry-over from other donors' samples.

The rearrangement uses TRBV5-1 and TRBJ1-1; 8 positions match TRBD1. This CDR3 has 14 residues. The germline V gene encodes CDR1 SGHRS and CDR2 YFSETQ. After removal of 3 bases from V and 4 bases from J, the junction contained 5 bases not matched to a gene. The chain's CDR3 is CASSSQGAATEAFF. CDR3 nucleotides: TGCGCCAGCAGCTCGCAGGGGGCAGCCACTGAAGCTTTCTTT. The full variable domain, with the rest looked up from reference TRBV5-1 and TRBJ1-1, is KAGVTQTPRYLIKTRGQQVTLSCSPISGHRSVSWYQQTPGQGLQFLFEYFSETQRNKGNFPGRFSGRQFSNSRSEMNVSTLELGDSALYLCASSSQGAATEAFFGQGTRLTVV.

The chain uses TRBV18 and TRBJ2-5; 7 bases are shared with TRBD1. The V and J ends lost 2 bases and 3 bases, in that order; junction bases with no gene match: 6. Germline V lookup: CDR1 KGHSH, CDR2 LQKENI. The CDR3 length is 15 residues. CDR3 coding DNA: TGTGCCAGCTCACCAAGCGGACAGGCCAAAGAGACCCAGTACTTC. Its translation is CASSPSGQAKETQYF.

The chain is built from TRBV2 and TRBJ1-5; 12 bases align to TRBD1. Trimming removed 6 bases from V and 6 bases from J; junction bases left unmatched: 6. Germline V gene lookup returns CDR1 SNHLY and CDR2 FYNNEI. The CDR3 is 15 amino acids. DNA of the CDR3: TGTGCCAGCAGGGCGGGACAGGGGGCAGGTCAGCCCCAGCATTTT. Protein: CASRAGQGAGQPQHF.

The V and J genes are TRBV21-1 and TRBJ2-6; TRBD2 is the table's D call, not checked against the DNA. TRBV21-1 is a recognized pseudogene. This CDR3 region has 16 residues. The CDR3, as DNA: TGTGCCAGCAGCAAAGTCGGGGACTCTGGGGCCAACGTCCTGACTTTC. This translates into CASSKVGDSGANVLTF.

This clone turned up a few times. The genes are TRBV11-2 and TRBJ2-7; TRBD1 aligns across 10 bases. Germline assignment: CDR1 SGHAT and CDR2 FQNNGV. The J segment lost 4 bases and the V segment lost 1 base, leaving 7 bases of the junction unmatched. The CDR3 has 16 residues. The CDR3 loop reads CASSLGGGQGWYEQYF. In nucleotides, the CDR3 is TGTGCCAGCAGCTTAGGAGGGGGACAGGGGTGGTACGAGCAGTACTTC.

This clone was seen once. V is TRBV29-1 and J is TRBJ2-2, with 12 bases identical to TRBD2. V was clipped by 7 bases and J by 2 bases; unmatched bases: 8. The germline V gene encodes CDR1 SQVTM and CDR2 ANQGSEA. This CDR3 has 16 amino acids. This CDR3 reads CSADLTSGSNTGELFF. The CDR3 DNA sequence: TGCAGCGCCGATCTGACTAGCGGGAGTAACACCGGGGAGCTGTTTTTT.

For this clone: The identical CDR3 is also encoded by other nucleotide sequences in the sample. This chain links TRBV10-1 with TRBJ2-3, with 7 bases fitting TRBD1. V shed 7 bases and J 2 bases; nucleotides not matched to a gene: 3. The CDR3 runs to 13 residues. The V gene's germline CDR1 is WNHNN and CDR2 SYGVQD (reference sequence). The CDR3 DNA follows: TGCGCCAGCAAGGGGACAGCCACAGATACGCAGTATTTT. This gives the protein CASKGTATDTQYF.

The chain recombines TRBV6-5 with TRBJ2-5; no firm D call. Germline V CDR1 and CDR2: MNHEY, SVGAGI. V was clipped by 1 base and J by 3 bases, with 6 bases between them. The CDR3 totals 13 residues. The CDR3 loop is CASSYFAEETQYF. The CDR3, as DNA: TGTGCCAGCAGTTACTTCGCAGAAGAGACCCAGTACTTC.

This clone was observed a single time. V usage is TRBV5-1 and J usage is TRBJ1-1; tentative D call: TRBD1 (5 bases). Germline lookup yields CDR1 SGHRS and CDR2 YFSETQ. Trimming stripped 2 bases from V and 1 base from J, with 9 bases between. The CDR3 spans 14 residues. The DNA of the CDR3 is TGCGCCAGCAGCTTTGCAGGGACGAACACTGAAGCTTTCTTT. Protein: CASSFAGTNTEAFF.

V usage is TRBV18 and J usage is TRBJ2-3; 7 bases are a match to TRBD1. The CDR3 has 15 residues. In germline, CDR1 is KGHSH, CDR2 LQKENI. The V gene end was trimmed by 3 bases and the J gene end by 3 bases; junction bases not matched to a gene: 6. The CDR3 nucleotides read TGTGCCAGCTCACCTCAACAGGGGCGGACAGATACGCAGTATTTT. Amino acid sequence: CASSPQQGRTDTQYF.